A single sample is the source of the 9 T cell receptor beta chains below, sequenced in a study of T cell repertoires in cytomegalovirus infection. Via MiXCR, TCRdb re-called the reads, giving one row per CDR3 protein. The sample yields under 800,000 distinct CDR3 sequences, roughly 26% seen once. Sequencing was carried out using CD8+ T cells from PBMCs. All receptors derive from a human donor in good health (CMV status not recorded). Some clones in this sample may be carry-over from other donors' samples.

This clonotype was counted ten times or more. The rearrangement joins TRBV7-2 to TRBJ1-1; D gene unclear. V shed 10 bases and J shed 0 bases, with 15 bases lying between them. The CDR3 is 14 residues long. Germline values: CDR1 SGHTA, CDR2 FQGNSA. The CDR3 nucleotides read TGTGCCACCAAAGCGGGGTACTTGAACACTGAAGCTTTCTTT. Its protein is CATKAGYLNTEAFF.

This clonotype has a single count. One end of the junction is discordant with germline, which a read error may explain. The genes are TRBV18 and TRBJ2-1, with 7 nucleotides matching TRBD2. Germline V lookup: CDR1 KGHSH, CDR2 LQKENI. The CDR3 spans 17 residues. The CDR3 spells CVSSPRERDYTRNEQFF. In DNA form, the CDR3 reads TGTGTCAGCTCACCACGGGAACGGGACTACACTAGGAATGAGCAGTTCTTC.

In its sample, this clonotype was seen a few times. The J gene is TRBJ2-6, the V gene TRBV13; D is perhaps TRBD1 (6 bases). In germline, CDR1 is PRHDT, CDR2 FYEKMQ (reference sequence). Between the trimmed V and J ends, which lost 0 bases and 0 bases, there was a span of 12 bases. CDR3 length: 18 amino acids. CDR3 coding DNA: TGTGCCAGCAGCTTAGGCGGACAGATCCTCTCTGGGGCCAACGTCCTGACTTTC. As protein: CASSLGGQILSGANVLTF.

The chain combines TRBV5-6 with TRBJ2-7; TRBD2 agrees at 7 bases. V trimming: 4 bases; J trimming: 4 bases; junction bases outside the gene matches: 14. The germline V gene has CDR1 SGHDT and CDR2 YYEEEE. The CDR3 loop spans 16 amino acids. CDR3 coding DNA: TGTGCCAGCAGCGGAGTACAGAGAGAGCGGGGATACGAGCAGTACGTC. Translating gives CASSGVQRERGYEQYV.

The table lists this clonotype with many counts. This chain links TRBV28 with TRBJ1-5; 12 nucleotides agree with TRBD1. The V and J ends lost 2 bases and 7 bases, in that order; junction bases with no gene match: 6. Germline V gene sequence: CDR1 MDHEN, CDR2 SYDVKM. This CDR3 region has 16 residues. CDR3 region: CASSLVGQGAEQPQHF. Here the CDR3 DNA reads TGTGCCAGCAGTTTAGTGGGACAGGGGGCGGAACAGCCCCAGCATTTT.

This clonotype turned up a few times. A read error may explain this, as a much larger clone is one base away. V gene TRBV5-3 combines with J gene TRBJ2-5; D is possibly TRBD1 (5 bases). TRBV5-3 is marked as an open reading frame, function uncertain. The CDR3 consists of 13 residues. The CDR3 loop reads CASSLTEQETQYF. The DNA of the CDR3 is TGTGCCAGCAGCTTGACAGAACAAGAGACCCAGTACTTC.

At least ten counts were recorded for this clonotype. V and J are TRBV12-3 or TRBV12-4 and TRBJ2-1, with 8 bases identical to TRBD2. The CDR3 length is 18 residues. V gave up 3 bases and J gave up 7 bases; unmatched junction bases: 17. The CDR3 DNA sequence: TGTGCCAGCAGTTTTGGGGGACCGGGACTAGGTTTTGGGAATGAGCAGTTCTTC. Protein product: CASSFGGPGLGFGNEQFF.

Concerning this clonotype itself: A much larger clone sits a single nucleotide away, making a read error possible. The genes are TRBV7-4 and TRBJ1-1; D is perhaps TRBD1 (6 bases). The germline V gene encodes CDR1 SGHVT and CDR2 SQSDAQ. V was trimmed by 5 bases and J by 1 base, leaving 14 bases between them. This CDR3 has 15 residues. CDR3 loop: CASSARNRENTEAFF. CDR3 DNA: TGTGCCAGCAGCGCAAGGAACAGGGAGAACACTGAAGCTTTCTTT.

This clonotype appeared a few times. For the CDR3, the DNA is TGTGCCAGCAGTGCAAACACTGGGTCGGCGAACACCGGGGAGCTGTTTTTT. Translation gives CASSANTGSANTGELFF. The chain links TRBV6-5 to TRBJ2-2; D remains ambiguous. Looked up from germline, CDR1 is MNHEY and CDR2 is SVGAGI. V was cut by 5 bases and J by 0 bases, with 16 bases left in between. This CDR3 contains 17 residues.